Shown below are 26 T cell receptor beta chains from a single sample sequenced in a study of beta chain features in type 1 diabetes. Sequencing targeted expressed TCRB transcripts, as all isolated RNA had been reverse transcribed. The table came from immunoSEQ multiplex PCR; TCRdb's copy has only in-frame clones and leaves some out. The sample lists around 360,000 clones; around 13% were seen once. These receptors are not linked to any known antigen. Broader study findings: Moderate yet significant TCRB CDR3 shortening was seen in Type 1 diabetes patients in all four CD4+ subsets.

Material for sequencing was naive CD4+ T cells from blood. Every receptor here comes from a woman aged 18-35 years with type 1 diabetes.

Details on this clone: Other DNA variants within this sample encode the same CDR3. The V call is TRBV10-3, the J call TRBJ2-7, with D possibly matching TRBD2 (6 bases). The CDR3 is made up of 13 amino acids. V lost 0 bases to trimming and J lost 4 bases, with 7 bases between them. Germline values: CDR1 ENHRY, CDR2 SYGVKD. CDR3 sequence: CAISESGGYEQYF. The CDR3 region has the DNA TGTGCCATCAGTGAGTCGGGGGGATACGAGCAGTACTTC.

This clone has more than one count but fewer than ten. The CDR3 spells CASRFGRGTDTQYF. The CDR3 DNA reads TGTGCCAGCAGATTTGGGCGGGGCACAGATACGCAGTATTTT. The chain couples TRBV28 to TRBJ2-3; possibly TRBD2 for D (5 bases). In germline, CDR1 is MDHEN, CDR2 SYDVKM. V lost 6 bases to trimming and J lost 1 base, with 11 bases between them. The CDR3 totals 14 residues.

The table lists this clone with a few counts. CDR3 DNA sequence: TGCAGTGCTAGACCCCCATACGAGCAGTACTTC. Translated, it gives CSARPPYEQYF. This rearrangement joins TRBV20-1 to TRBJ2-7; D gene unclear. The CDR3 loop spans 11 amino acids. From germline, CDR1 is DFQATT and CDR2 SNEGSKA (reference sequence). Deletions cut 2 bases from V and 4 bases from J, with 6 bases between.

The chain has TRBV6-5 and TRBJ1-1, with 7 bases aligning to TRBD1. Germline assignment: CDR1 MNHEY and CDR2 SVGAGI. The CDR3 has 13 amino acids. After removal of 6 bases from V and 1 base from J, the junction contained 2 bases not matched to a gene. CDR3 nucleotide sequence: TGTGCCAGCAGCAGGACAGGGAACACTGAAGCTTTCTTT. This gives the protein CASSRTGNTEAFF.

This clone showed up just a few times. This sequence joins TRBV11-2 and TRBJ2-4; 7 nucleotides align to TRBD2. This CDR3 comprises 14 residues. Germline assignment: CDR1 SGHAT and CDR2 FQNNGV. V lost 4 bases, J lost 9 bases, and 9 bases stayed unmatched. The CDR3 DNA reads TGTGCCAGCAGCTGGGAGGGGTCCGCCGGCATTCAGTACTTC. It translates to CASSWEGSAGIQYF.

The chain uses TRBV19 and TRBJ2-3, with D possibly matching TRBD2 (5 bases). CDR3 size: 12 residues. Trimming shortened V by 7 bases and J by 8 bases, and 13 bases separated the two germline ends. Per the germline V gene, CDR1 is LNHDA and CDR2 is SQIVND (reference sequence). CDR3 in amino acids: CASTEPGGTQYF. CDR3 nucleotide sequence: TGTGCCAGTACCGAACCCGGAGGTACGCAGTATTTT.

The CDR3 loop reads CAISDSLAGGKDTQYF. Written as DNA, the CDR3 is TGTGCCATCAGTGACTCACTAGCGGGGGGCAAAGATACGCAGTATTTT. This sequence joins TRBV10-3 and TRBJ2-3, with 12 bases aligning to TRBD2. V shed 3 bases and J 5 bases; nucleotides not matched to a gene: 6. CDR3 length: 16 amino acids. Per the germline V gene, CDR1 is ENHRY and CDR2 is SYGVKD.

This clone has a handful of counts. The genes are TRBV10-3 and TRBJ2-7; perhaps TRBD2 as D (5 bases). Trimming took off 4 bases at V and 4 bases at J, with 14 bases between the two ends. Germline V gene sequence: CDR1 ENHRY, CDR2 SYGVKD. The CDR3 has 14 residues. CDR3 coding DNA: TGTGCCATCAGTGTCGGCTGGGAGTCATACGAGCAGTACTTC. It translates to CAISVGWESYEQYF.

This clone has a handful of counts. The chain couples TRBV5-4 to TRBJ1-1; a weak D match, TRBD1 (5 bases). The V end lost 2 bases, the J end lost 7 bases, and 12 bases lay between the germline ends. The germline V gene has CDR1 SGHNT and CDR2 YYREEE (reference sequence). This CDR3 spans 13 amino acids. CDR3 sequence (DNA): TGTGCCAGCAGCTTAGGTGGGGCCGGTGAAGCTTTCTTT. Translating gives CASSLGGAGEAFF.

This clone was seen a handful of times. This chain joins TRBV21-1 and TRBJ2-5; TRBD2, the D gene given by the table, was not confirmed from the DNA. TRBV21-1 is flagged as a pseudogene. CDR3 size: 16 residues. The CDR3 region has the DNA TGTGCCAGCAGCAAAGCGCGCGGGACTAGGAGGGAGACCCAGTACTTC. It specifies CASSKARGTRRETQYF.

This clone has only a few counts. V usage is TRBV11-2 and J usage is TRBJ1-4, with TRBD1 as a possible D gene (6 bases). The V gene lost 5 bases and the J gene lost 8 bases, with 9 bases spanning the gap. Germline V lookup: CDR1 SGHAT, CDR2 FQNNGV. The CDR3 is 12 residues long. CDR3 DNA: TGTGCCAGCAGCGGCGGGGGCGAAAAACTGTTTTTT. Its translation is CASSGGGEKLFF.

In its sample, this clone was seen a few times. CDR3 amino acids: CASSHGPGKYF. The CDR3 DNA reads as TGTGCCAGCAGTCACGGACCCGGGAAGTACTTC. V gene TRBV6-6 combines with J gene TRBJ2-4, with D perhaps matching TRBD2 (5 bases). V was clipped by 5 bases and J by 14 bases, with 13 bases between them. Germline V lookup: CDR1 MNHNY, CDR2 SVGAGI (reference sequence). The CDR3 length is 11 residues.

This clone was found a few times. The rearrangement uses TRBV7-3 and TRBJ2-1, with 7 nucleotides matching TRBD2. CDR1 and CDR2 (germline): SGHTA, FQGTGA. Trimming cost V 2 bases and J 10 bases; bases outside gene matches: 11. This CDR3 has 15 amino acids. The CDR3 here is CASSLEGTTFGEQFF. The CDR3 DNA is TGTGCCAGCAGCTTAGAGGGGACTACTTTTGGGGAGCAGTTCTTC.

There are a few counts of this clone. V and J are TRBV4-3 and TRBJ2-3, with D perhaps matching TRBD2 (7 bases). V lost 0 bases, J lost 4 bases, and 14 bases lay in between. Germline V lookup: CDR1 LGHNA, CDR2 YSLEER. The CDR3 is 16 residues long. Written as DNA, the CDR3 is TGCGCCAGCAGCCAAGACCCTCACGGGGGGCCAGATACGCAGTATTTT. It translates to CASSQDPHGGPDTQYF.

The V call is TRBV7-9, the J call TRBJ1-2; the D is unclear. V lost 5 bases, J lost 4 bases, and 17 bases lay in between. This CDR3 spans 15 amino acids. Germline V gene sequence: CDR1 SEHNR, CDR2 FQNEAQ (reference sequence). This chain's CDR3 is CASSLKYPPGYGYTF. The CDR3 coding sequence is TGTGCCAGCAGCCTAAAGTATCCGCCTGGCTATGGCTACACCTTC.

The rearrangement links TRBV4-1 to TRBJ2-5, with TRBD1 as a possible D gene (6 bases). The CDR3 totals 13 residues. V shed 3 bases and J shed 2 bases, with 7 bases lying between them. The germline CDR1 and CDR2 sequences are MGHRA and YSYEKL. The CDR3 spells CASSHQGQETQYF. Written as DNA, the CDR3 is TGCGCCAGCAGCCACCAGGGGCAAGAGACCCAGTACTTC.

This clone occurred a few times. The rearrangement links TRBV19 to TRBJ2-3, with 12 bases fitting TRBD1. The CDR3 length is 15 residues. Germline-derived CDR1 and CDR2 are LNHDA and SQIVND (reference sequence). V lost 10 bases to trimming and J lost 4 bases; unmatched junction nucleotides: 9. The CDR3: CATSPGTGGPDTQYF. In DNA form, the CDR3 reads TGTGCCACTTCGCCCGGGACAGGGGGCCCAGATACGCAGTATTTT.

There are a few counts of this clone. V usage is TRBV20-1 and J usage is TRBJ2-4; D not resolved. The V and J ends lost 8 bases and 4 bases respectively, with 9 bases between them. The germline V gene encodes CDR1 DFQATT and CDR2 SNEGSKA (reference sequence). The CDR3 has 11 residues. CDR3 sequence: CSTYTKNIQYF. CDR3 bases: TGCAGTACGTACACGAAAAACATTCAGTACTTC.

This rearrangement joins TRBV9 to TRBJ2-7, with 7 bases fitting TRBD2. The CDR3 sequence is 14 residues long. Looked up from germline, CDR1 is SGDLS and CDR2 is YYNGEE. Unmatched junction bases numbered 9, after V lost 4 bases and J lost 5 bases. The CDR3 here is CASSLTGRGDEQYF. CDR3 nucleotides: TGTGCCAGCAGCCTTACTGGTCGGGGGGACGAGCAGTACTTC.

The chain uses TRBV9 and TRBJ2-3; weak D call: TRBD2 (6 bases). Looked up from germline, CDR1 is SGDLS and CDR2 is YYNGEE. This CDR3 has 17 amino acids. The V end lost 0 bases, the J end lost 0 bases, and 14 bases lay between the germline ends. This chain's CDR3 is CASSVVGGPTSTDTQYF. DNA for the CDR3: TGTGCCAGCAGCGTAGTGGGGGGACCGACTAGCACAGATACGCAGTATTTT.

The sample holds a few counts of this clone. The rearrangement joins TRBV7-3 to TRBJ2-7; TRBD1 matches at 9 bases. CDR3 length equals 14 residues. The V and J ends lost 1 base and 4 bases, in that order; junction bases with no gene match: 2. The germline gives CDR1 SGHTA, CDR2 FQGTGA. The CDR3 spells CASSLMDRGYEQYF. The CDR3 nucleotides are TGTGCCAGCAGCTTAATGGACAGGGGATACGAGCAGTACTTC.

Details on this clone: Other nucleotide sequences from this sample produce the same CDR3. This chain connects TRBV29-1 to TRBJ2-6; maybe TRBD2 (5 bases). Looked up from germline, CDR1 is SQVTM and CDR2 is ANQGSEA. The CDR3 totals 13 residues. Trimming left V 5 bases short and J 0 bases short, with 5 bases between. The CDR3 region is CSVRGSGANVLTF. CDR3 DNA: TGCAGCGTTCGGGGCTCTGGGGCCAACGTCCTGACTTTC.

This clone was observed a handful of times. This chain connects TRBV4-3 to TRBJ1-2, with TRBD1 matching 8 bases. Germline lookup yields CDR1 LGHNA and CDR2 YSLEER. Unmatched junction bases numbered 12, after V lost 1 base and J lost 8 bases. This CDR3 comprises 16 residues. As DNA, the CDR3 is TGCGCCAGCAGCCAAGTCGGGCGACAGGGGCCGGGGGGCTACACCTTC. This gives the protein CASSQVGRQGPGGYTF.

In its sample, this clone was seen a few times. The chain links TRBV4-3 to TRBJ1-3; possibly TRBD1 for D (5 bases). V was trimmed by 0 bases and J by 3 bases, leaving 12 bases between them. CDR3 length: 16 residues. Germline-derived CDR1 and CDR2 are LGHNA and YSLEER. The CDR3 here is CASSQDPAGLGNTIYF. As DNA, the CDR3 is TGCGCCAGCAGCCAAGATCCGGCGGGACTTGGAAACACCATATATTTT.

This clone was seen only a few times. The chain employs TRBV28 and TRBJ1-5; 9 bases are shared with TRBD1. The CDR3 is 13 residues long. The V gene's germline CDR1 is MDHEN and CDR2 SYDVKM. The junction had 6 bases not matched to a gene; V was cut back by 10 bases and J by 5 bases. The CDR3 spells CAIGGTGHQPQHF. CDR3 bases: TGTGCCATCGGAGGGACAGGGCATCAGCCCCAGCATTTT.

This clone came up a few times. The V and J genes are TRBV4-1 and TRBJ1-4, with no clear D. From germline, CDR1 is MGHRA and CDR2 YSYEKL. This CDR3 is 15 amino acids long. V was trimmed by 2 bases and J by 3 bases, leaving 10 bases between them. As DNA, the CDR3 is TGCGCCAGCAGCCAATTACGGGAATCTAATGAAAAACTGTTTTTT. Protein: CASSQLRESNEKLFF.